The text below deals with one T cell receptor (beta chain). The antigen is undetermined. The deep-level immunoSEQ assay was used. Profiling relied on immunoSEQ multiplex PCR, and the TCRdb table lists in-frame clones only, not all of them. This sample has around 2.5 million clones, with 93% found just once. The data belong to a study of shared clonotypes between healthy human individuals. Looking at the study overall: The cohort comprised two women and a few men. Their ages spanned 18 to 49 years.

The CDR3 has 16 amino acids. The germline V gene encodes CDR1 MNHEY and CDR2 SMNVEV (reference sequence). Trimming stripped 2 bases from V and 0 bases from J, with 10 bases between. Findings and limits, study-wide: Several donors showed sharing of 4.5% to 5% of naive CD4 clonotypes.

Negatively enriched CD4+ T cells were divided by CD45RA into naive and memory. Sequenced input: naive CD4+ T cells from PBMCs. Subset noted: CD45RA+ positively selected. The genes are TRBV27 and TRBJ1-4, with D uncertain. This TCR derives from a young man in good health. Some clones in this sample may be carry-over from other donors' samples. The DNA for the CDR3 is TGTGCCAGCAGTTTAAAAAGAGGTGCAACTAATGAAAAACTGTTTTTT. Amino acid sequence: CASSLKRGATNEKLFF.